This T cell receptor beta chain was identified in a study of CD8+ T cells in alopecia areata. Following extraction, RNA underwent reverse transcription to cDNA, which served as the sequencing template. Data came from immunoSEQ multiplex PCR; TCRdb stores just in-frame clones and leaves some out. This table has approximately 210,000 clones, around three fifths appearing once. This CDR3 region has 13 residues. Germline CDR1 and CDR2: SQVTM and ANQGSEA. V lost 7 bases and J lost 4; bases outside the gene matches: 6. The treatment was: oral pan-JAK inhibitor, 5-10 mg twice daily. Sample: CD4+ T cells sorted from blood, taken at week 24, from a patient treated with tofacitinib. This chain joins TRBV29-1 and TRBJ1-1; 10 bases align to TRBD1. The clonotype comes from a human donor with alopecia areata. The CDR3 region has the DNA TGCAGCGCACCGGGACAGGGGACCACTGAAGCTTTCTTT. Protein sequence: CSAPGQGTTEAFF.